The clone carrying this T cell receptor (beta chain) turned up a few times. This sample was taken from a study of cytomegalovirus exposure and HLA in healthy donors. The PCR had 60 Vbeta and 13 Jbeta primers. Profiling relied on immunoSEQ multiplex PCR, and the TCRdb table lists in-frame clones only, not all of them. The sample has more than 110,000 clones; around 9.7% are singletons. CDR1 is LNHNV and CDR2 is YYDKDF in the germline V gene (reference sequence). Trimming shortened V by 5 bases and J by 2 bases, and 21 bases separated the two germline ends. The CDR3 sequence is 17 residues long. The clonotype comes from a man aged 50 or older in good health and CMV-seronegative. Material: PBMCs. The rearrangement links TRBV15 to TRBJ2-5; possible D gene TRBD2, 6 bases. CDR3 region: CATSGRVGNREQETQYF. The CDR3 nucleotides are TGTGCCACCAGCGGTAGGGTAGGGAATCGGGAGCAAGAGACCCAGTACTTC.